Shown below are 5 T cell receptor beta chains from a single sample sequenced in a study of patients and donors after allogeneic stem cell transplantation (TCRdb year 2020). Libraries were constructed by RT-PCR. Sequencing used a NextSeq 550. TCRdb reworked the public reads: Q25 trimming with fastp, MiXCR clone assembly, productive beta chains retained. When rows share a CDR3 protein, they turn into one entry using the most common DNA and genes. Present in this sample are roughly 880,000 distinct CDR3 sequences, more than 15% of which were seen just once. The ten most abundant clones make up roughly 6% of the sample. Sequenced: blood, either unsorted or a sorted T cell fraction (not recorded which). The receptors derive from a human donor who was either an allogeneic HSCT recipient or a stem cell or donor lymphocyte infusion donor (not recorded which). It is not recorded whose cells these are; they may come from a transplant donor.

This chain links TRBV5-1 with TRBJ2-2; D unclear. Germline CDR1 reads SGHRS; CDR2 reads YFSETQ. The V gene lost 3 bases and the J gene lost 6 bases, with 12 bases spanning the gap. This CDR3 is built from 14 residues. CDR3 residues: CASSSGSSPGELFF. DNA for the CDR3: TGCGCCAGCAGCTCCGGTTCCAGCCCCGGGGAGCTGTTTTTT.

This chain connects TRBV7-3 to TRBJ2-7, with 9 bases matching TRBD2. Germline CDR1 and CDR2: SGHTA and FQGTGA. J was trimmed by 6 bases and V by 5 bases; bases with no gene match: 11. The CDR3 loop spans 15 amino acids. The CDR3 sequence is CASSPQAGTSSEQYF. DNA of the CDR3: TGTGCCAGCAGCCCCCAAGCCGGGACTAGCTCCGAGCAGTACTTC.

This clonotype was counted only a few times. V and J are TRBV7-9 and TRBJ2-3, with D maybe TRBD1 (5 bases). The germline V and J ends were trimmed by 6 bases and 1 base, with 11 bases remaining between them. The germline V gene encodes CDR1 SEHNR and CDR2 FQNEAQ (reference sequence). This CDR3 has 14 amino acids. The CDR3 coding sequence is TGTGCCAGCAGGCAGGGCAGGGGCACAGATACGCAGTATTTT. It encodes CASRQGRGTDTQYF.

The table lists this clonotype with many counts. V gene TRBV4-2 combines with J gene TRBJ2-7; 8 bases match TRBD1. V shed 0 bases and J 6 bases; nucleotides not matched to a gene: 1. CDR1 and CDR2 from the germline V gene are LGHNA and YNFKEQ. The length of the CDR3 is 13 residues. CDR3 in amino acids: CASSQDDRGEQYF. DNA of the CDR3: TGTGCCAGCAGCCAAGACGACAGGGGCGAGCAGTACTTC.

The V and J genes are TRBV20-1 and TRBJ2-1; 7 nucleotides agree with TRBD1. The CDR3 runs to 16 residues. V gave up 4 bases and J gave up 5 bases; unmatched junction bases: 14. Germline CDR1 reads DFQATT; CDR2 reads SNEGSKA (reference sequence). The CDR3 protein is CSAIGPQRTGDNEQFF. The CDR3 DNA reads TGCAGTGCTATAGGCCCCCAGCGGACAGGAGACAATGAGCAGTTCTTC.